The 8 T cell receptor beta chains in this list originate from one sample, sequenced in a study of blood T cell repertoires in COVID-19. The data were produced by immunoSEQ multiplex PCR, yet TCRdb's version contains in-frame clones alone and is incomplete. The data show some 200,000 clones, approximately 94% seen once. Sequencing was carried out using peripheral blood. Source of these receptors: a man aged 25 to 40 with COVID-19, enrolled during active disease.

This clone was counted once. V is TRBV18 and J is TRBJ1-2; 10 bases agree with TRBD1. The CDR3 totals 16 residues. Trimming took 2 bases from V and 4 from J; bases not matched to a gene: 7. Germline V gives CDR1 KGHSH, CDR2 LQKENI. In DNA, the CDR3 is TGTGCCAGCTCACCAACCGGGACAGGGGTCCTCTATGGCTACACCTTC. Translated, it gives CASSPTGTGVLYGYTF.

The rearrangement joins TRBV6-5 to TRBJ1-6; weak D call: TRBD1 (5 bases). The V and J ends lost 4 bases and 8 bases respectively, with 9 bases between them. The germline V gene has CDR1 MNHEY and CDR2 SVGAGI. The CDR3 runs to 13 residues. The DNA of the CDR3 is TGTGCCAGCAGTTGGTCGACAGATTCACCCCTCCACTTT. Residues: CASSWSTDSPLHF.

The count of this clone is one. This sequence joins TRBV10-3 and TRBJ1-5; 9 bases fit TRBD1. CDR3 length: 15 residues. Per germline, CDR1 ENHRY and CDR2 SYGVKD. The V segment lost 4 bases and the J segment 6 bases; nucleotides outside the gene matches: 7. The CDR3 region is CAISGDRDPLQPQHF. CDR3 coding DNA: TGTGCCATCAGTGGGGACAGGGACCCTCTTCAGCCCCAGCATTTT.

The chain has TRBV11-2 and TRBJ1-1, with 7 bases aligning to TRBD1. The germline CDR1 and CDR2 sequences are SGHAT and FQNNGV. CDR3 size: 15 residues. Trimming took 3 bases from V and 0 from J; bases not matched to a gene: 4. CDR3 DNA sequence: TGTGCCAGCAGCTTCGACAGGGCCCTGAACACTGAAGCTTTCTTT. Its translation is CASSFDRALNTEAFF.

The J gene is TRBJ1-6, the V gene TRBV5-6; D is possibly TRBD1 (6 bases). Germline V CDR1 and CDR2: SGHDT, YYEEEE. This CDR3 comprises 15 residues. V was pared by 4 bases and J by 10 bases, with 18 bases between. The CDR3 spells CASSTLAGAQSPLHF. CDR3 in DNA: TGTGCCAGCAGCACCCTTGCGGGGGCTCAGTCACCCCTCCACTTT. Full variable domain (rest looked up from reference TRBV5-6 and TRBJ1-6): DAGVTQSPTHLIKTRGQQVTLRCSPKSGHDTVSWYQQALGQGPQFIFQYYEEEERQRGNFPDRFSGHQFPNYSSELNVNALLLGDSALYLCASSTLAGAQSPLHFGNGTRLTVT.

In its sample, this clone was seen once. V and J are TRBV29-1 and TRBJ2-2; D uncertain. Trimming left V 7 bases short and J 3 bases short, with 12 bases between. CDR1 and CDR2 from the germline V gene are SQVTM and ANQGSEA. The CDR3 consists of 13 residues. CDR3: CSAYIPDTGELFF. Here the CDR3 DNA reads TGCAGCGCTTATATTCCGGACACCGGGGAGCTGTTTTTT.

CDR3 DNA sequence: TGTGCCAGCGGGACAGGGGTATACAATGAGCAGTTCTTC. Its protein product is CASGTGVYNEQFF. This chain joins TRBV27 and TRBJ2-1, with 10 bases that match TRBD1. V gave up 8 bases and J gave up 4 bases; unmatched junction bases: 2. The CDR3 extends over 13 amino acids. Germline-derived CDR1 and CDR2 are MNHEY and SMNVEV (reference sequence).

The chain links TRBV5-5 to TRBJ1-1; D not resolved. This CDR3 is built from 15 residues. Trimming pared 1 base from V and 1 base from J, leaving 11 bases between. Germline V gene data show CDR1 as SGHKS and CDR2 as YYEKEE (reference sequence). CDR3 residues: CASSLLNGSNTEAFF. CDR3 coding DNA: TGTGCCAGCAGCTTGTTGAACGGGTCGAACACTGAAGCTTTCTTT. Based on the CDR3 plus reference TRBV5-5 and TRBJ1-1, the full variable domain is DAGVTQSPTHLIKTRGQQVTLRCSPISGHKSVSWYQQVLGQGPQFIFQYYEKEERGRGNFPDRFSARQFPNYSSELNVNALLLGDSALYLCASSLLNGSNTEAFFGQGTRLTVV.